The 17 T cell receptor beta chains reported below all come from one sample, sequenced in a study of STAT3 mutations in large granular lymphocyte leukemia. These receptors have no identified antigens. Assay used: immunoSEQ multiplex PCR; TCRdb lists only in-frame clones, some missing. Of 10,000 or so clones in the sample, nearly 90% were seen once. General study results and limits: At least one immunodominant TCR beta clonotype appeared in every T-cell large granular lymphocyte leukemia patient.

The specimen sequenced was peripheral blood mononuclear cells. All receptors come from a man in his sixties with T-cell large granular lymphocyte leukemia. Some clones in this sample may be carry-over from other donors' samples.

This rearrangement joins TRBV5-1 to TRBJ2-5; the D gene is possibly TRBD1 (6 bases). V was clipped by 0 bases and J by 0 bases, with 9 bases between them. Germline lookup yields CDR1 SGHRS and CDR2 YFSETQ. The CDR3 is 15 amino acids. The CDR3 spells CASSLGTANQETQYF. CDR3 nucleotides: TGCGCCAGCAGCTTGGGGACAGCTAACCAAGAGACCCAGTACTTC.

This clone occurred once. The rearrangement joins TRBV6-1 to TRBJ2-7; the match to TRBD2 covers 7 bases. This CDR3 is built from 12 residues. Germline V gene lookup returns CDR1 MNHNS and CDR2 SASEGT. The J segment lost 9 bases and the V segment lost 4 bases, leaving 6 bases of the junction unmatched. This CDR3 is CASSGPGGGQYF. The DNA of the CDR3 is TGTGCCAGCAGTGGGCCCGGCGGGGGGCAGTACTTC.

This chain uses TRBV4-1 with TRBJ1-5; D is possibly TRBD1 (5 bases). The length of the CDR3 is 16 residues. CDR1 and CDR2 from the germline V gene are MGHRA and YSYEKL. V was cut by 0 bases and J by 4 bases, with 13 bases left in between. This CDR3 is CASSQDPGRVNQPQHF. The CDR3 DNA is TGCGCCAGCAGCCAAGATCCAGGGAGGGTAAATCAGCCCCAGCATTTT.

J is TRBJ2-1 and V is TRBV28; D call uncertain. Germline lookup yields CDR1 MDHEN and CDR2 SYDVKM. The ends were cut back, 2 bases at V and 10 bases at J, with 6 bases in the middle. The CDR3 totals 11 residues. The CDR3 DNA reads TGTGCCAGCAGTTTAGCCAGGGAGCAGTTCTTC. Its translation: CASSLAREQFF.

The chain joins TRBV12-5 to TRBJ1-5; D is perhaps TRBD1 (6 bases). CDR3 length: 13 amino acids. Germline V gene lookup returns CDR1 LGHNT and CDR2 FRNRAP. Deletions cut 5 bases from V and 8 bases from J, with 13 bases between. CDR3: CASGRQDREPQHF. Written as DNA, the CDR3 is TGTGCTAGTGGTCGACAGGACCGGGAGCCCCAGCATTTT.

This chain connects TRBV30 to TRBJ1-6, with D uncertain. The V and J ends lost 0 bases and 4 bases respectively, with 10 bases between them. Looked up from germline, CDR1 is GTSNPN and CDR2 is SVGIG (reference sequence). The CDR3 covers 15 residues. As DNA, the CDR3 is TGTGCCTGGAGTGTAAAAGGTTTTTATAATTCACCCCTCCACTTT. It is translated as CAWSVKGFYNSPLHF.

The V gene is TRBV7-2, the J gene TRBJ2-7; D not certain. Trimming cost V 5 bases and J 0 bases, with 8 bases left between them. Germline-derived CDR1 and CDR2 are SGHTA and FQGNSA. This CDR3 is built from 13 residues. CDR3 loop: CASSLDHSYEQYF. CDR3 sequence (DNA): TGTGCCAGCAGCCTAGATCACTCCTACGAGCAGTACTTC.

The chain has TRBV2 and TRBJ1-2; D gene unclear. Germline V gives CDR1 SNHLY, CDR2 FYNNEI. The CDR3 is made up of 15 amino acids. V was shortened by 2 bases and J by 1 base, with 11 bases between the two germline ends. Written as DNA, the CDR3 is TGTGCCAGCAGTGAAATTCTGGGAAGTAACTATGGCTACACCTTC. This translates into CASSEILGSNYGYTF.

The CDR3 here is CASSLRDRTYEQYF. CDR3 DNA sequence: TGTGCCAGCAGTTTAAGGGACAGGACCTACGAGCAGTACTTC. The chain combines TRBV27 with TRBJ2-7; 8 positions match TRBD1. CDR1 MNHEY and CDR2 SMNVEV come from the germline V gene (reference sequence). The V and J ends lost 2 bases and 2 bases, in that order; junction bases with no gene match: 2. This CDR3 is built from 14 residues.

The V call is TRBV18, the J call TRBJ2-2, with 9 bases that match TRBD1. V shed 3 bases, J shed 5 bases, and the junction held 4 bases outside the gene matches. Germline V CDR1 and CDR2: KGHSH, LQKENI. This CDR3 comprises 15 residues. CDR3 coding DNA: TGTGCCAGCTCACCGGGACAGGGAGGTACCGGGGAGCTGTTTTTT. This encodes CASSPGQGGTGELFF.

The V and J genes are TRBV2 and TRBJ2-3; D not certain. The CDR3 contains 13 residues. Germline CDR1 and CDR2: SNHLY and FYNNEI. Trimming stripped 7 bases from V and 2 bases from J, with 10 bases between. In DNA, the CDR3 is TGTGCCAGCAATGGACCTTTCACAGATACGCAGTATTTT. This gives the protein CASNGPFTDTQYF.

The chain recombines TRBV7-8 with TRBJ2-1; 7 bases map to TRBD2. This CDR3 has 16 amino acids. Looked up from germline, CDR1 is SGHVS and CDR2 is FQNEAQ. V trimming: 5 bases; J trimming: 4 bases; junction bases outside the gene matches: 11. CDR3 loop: CASSPRLSGGYNEQFF. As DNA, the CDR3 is TGTGCCAGCAGCCCACGTCTGTCGGGAGGTTACAATGAGCAGTTCTTC.

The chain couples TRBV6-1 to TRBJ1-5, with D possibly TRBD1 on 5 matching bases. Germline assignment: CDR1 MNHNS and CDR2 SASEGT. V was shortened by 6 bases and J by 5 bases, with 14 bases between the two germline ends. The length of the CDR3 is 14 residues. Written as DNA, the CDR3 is TGTGCCAGCAGGGCAGGGTATGAGTATCAGCCCCAGCATTTT. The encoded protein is CASRAGYEYQPQHF.

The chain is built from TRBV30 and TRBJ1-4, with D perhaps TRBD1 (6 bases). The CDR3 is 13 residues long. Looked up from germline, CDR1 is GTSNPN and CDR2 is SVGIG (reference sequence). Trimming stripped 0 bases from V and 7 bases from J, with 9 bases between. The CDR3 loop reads CAWSVRGFEKLFF. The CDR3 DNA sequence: TGTGCCTGGAGTGTCAGGGGATTTGAAAAACTGTTTTTT. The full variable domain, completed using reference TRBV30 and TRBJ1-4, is SQTIHQWPATLVQPVGSPLSLECTVEGTSNPNLYWYRQAAGRGLQLLFYSVGIGQISSEVPQNLSASRPQDRQFILSSKKLLLSDSGFYLCAWSVRGFEKLFFGSGTQLSVL.

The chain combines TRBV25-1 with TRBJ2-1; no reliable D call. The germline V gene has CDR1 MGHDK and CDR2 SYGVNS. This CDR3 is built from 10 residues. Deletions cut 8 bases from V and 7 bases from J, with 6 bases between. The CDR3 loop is CASASNEQFF. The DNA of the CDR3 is TGTGCCAGCGCCTCGAATGAGCAGTTCTTC.

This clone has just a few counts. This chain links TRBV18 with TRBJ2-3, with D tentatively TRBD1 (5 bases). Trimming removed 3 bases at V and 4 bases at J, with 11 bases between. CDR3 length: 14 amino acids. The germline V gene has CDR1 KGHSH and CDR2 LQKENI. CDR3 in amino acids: CASSPGRAPDTQYF. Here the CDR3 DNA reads TGTGCCAGCTCACCGGGCAGGGCGCCAGATACGCAGTATTTT.

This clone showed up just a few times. The CDR3 loop reads CASSHRDTEETQYF. The CDR3 region has the DNA TGCGCCAGCAGCCACCGGGACACGGAGGAGACCCAGTACTTC. The V gene is TRBV5-1, the J gene TRBJ2-5; D might be TRBD1 (6 bases). Trimming removed 4 bases from V and 5 bases from J, with 15 bases in between. The CDR3 has 14 amino acids. Germline loops: CDR1 SGHRS, CDR2 YFSETQ.